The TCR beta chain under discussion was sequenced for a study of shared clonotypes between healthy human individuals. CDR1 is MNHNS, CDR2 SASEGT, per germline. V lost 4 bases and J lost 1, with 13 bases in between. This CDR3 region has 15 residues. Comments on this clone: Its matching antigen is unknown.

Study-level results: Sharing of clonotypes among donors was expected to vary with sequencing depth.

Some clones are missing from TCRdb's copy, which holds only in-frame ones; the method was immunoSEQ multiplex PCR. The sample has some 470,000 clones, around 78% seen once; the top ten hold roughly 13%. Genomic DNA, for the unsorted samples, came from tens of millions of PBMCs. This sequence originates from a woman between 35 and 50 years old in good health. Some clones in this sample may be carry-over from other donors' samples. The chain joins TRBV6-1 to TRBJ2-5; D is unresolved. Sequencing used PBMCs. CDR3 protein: CASSVALGPQETQYF. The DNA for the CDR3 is TGTGCCAGCAGTGTCGCCCTCGGCCCCCAAGAGACCCAGTACTTC.